One sample yielded the 6 T cell receptor beta chains listed below, sequenced in a study of blood T cell repertoires in COVID-19. The repertoire was sequenced with immunoSEQ multiplex PCR; TCRdb's copy has only in-frame clones and lacks some. Among roughly 110,000 clones, more than 70% were seen once, and the ten largest hold approximately 6.2%. The sequencing sample was made of peripheral blood. Receptors were obtained from a man aged 50-60 years with active or convalescent COVID-19.

The V call is TRBV6-5, the J call TRBJ2-1; D not certain. Germline CDR1 MNHEY, CDR2 SVGAGI. Deletions cut 0 bases from V and 7 bases from J, with 7 bases between. The CDR3 spans 13 residues. The DNA for the CDR3 is TGTGCCAGCAGTTACTCGACACTTAATGAGCAGTTCTTC. This encodes CASSYSTLNEQFF.

This chain joins TRBV7-9 and TRBJ2-5; 10 nucleotides match TRBD2. The CDR3 runs 17 residues. V shed 2 bases and J 2 bases; nucleotides not matched to a gene: 8. Germline-derived CDR1 and CDR2 are SEHNR and FQNEAQ (reference sequence). The CDR3 loop is CASSLKTRTSGQETQYF. The CDR3 DNA is TGTGCCAGCAGCTTAAAGACCCGGACTAGCGGACAAGAGACCCAGTACTTC.

The chain couples TRBV28 to TRBJ1-2; 10 bases align to TRBD1. Per germline, CDR1 MDHEN and CDR2 SYDVKM. The CDR3 length is 16 residues. Trimming cost V 5 bases and J 6 bases; bases outside gene matches: 12. CDR3 in DNA: TGTGCCAGCAGTCCCCCCGGACAGGGGGGTCTTGATGGCTACACCTTC. Residues: CASSPPGQGGLDGYTF.

J is TRBJ1-1 and V is TRBV19; the match to TRBD1 covers 8 bases. The CDR3 is 15 amino acids. Germline loops: CDR1 LNHDA, CDR2 SQIVND (reference sequence). V gave up 4 bases and J gave up 0 bases; unmatched junction bases: 4. This CDR3 is CASSSGQGLNTEAFF. CDR3 in DNA: TGTGCCAGTAGTAGCGGACAGGGCTTGAACACTGAAGCTTTCTTT.

The chain joins TRBV28 to TRBJ1-1, with D maybe TRBD1 (5 bases). Germline V gene data show CDR1 as MDHEN and CDR2 as SYDVKM. The CDR3 spans 12 residues. The V end lost 2 bases, the J end lost 7 bases, and 8 bases lay between the germline ends. CDR3 protein: CASSLVGLEAFF. CDR3 DNA sequence: TGTGCCAGCAGTTTAGTGGGGCTTGAAGCTTTCTTT.

The genes are TRBV27 and TRBJ1-4; 7 bases fit TRBD1. The CDR3 runs to 15 residues. With V trimmed by 6 bases and J by 5 bases, 9 bases remained unmatched. Germline V gene lookup returns CDR1 MNHEY and CDR2 SMNVEV (reference sequence). CDR3 region: CASSPETGENEKLFF. The DNA for the CDR3 is TGTGCCAGCAGCCCAGAAACAGGGGAGAATGAAAAACTGTTTTTT.